These 31 T cell receptor beta chains originate from one sample sequenced in a study of yellow fever vaccine responses in identical twins. MiXCR, run by TCRdb on the RT-PCR reads, gives a single entry per CDR3 protein. Of roughly 6,900 distinct CDR3 sequences listed, about 82% are singletons. The sequencing used T cells from blood (PBMCs), unsorted or a sorted subset (not recorded which), collected before or after yellow fever vaccination (not recorded which). These receptors all stem from a woman aged 18-29 years who received the yellow fever vaccine.

V usage is TRBV5-5 and J usage is TRBJ2-7, with no clear D. Trimming pared 0 bases from V and 1 base from J, leaving 5 bases between. Germline V gene sequence: CDR1 SGHKS, CDR2 YYEKEE (reference sequence). The CDR3 is made up of 13 amino acids. CDR3: CASSLVGSYEQYF. For the CDR3, the DNA is TGTGCCAGCAGCTTGGTAGGGTCCTACGAGCAGTACTTC.

The chain joins TRBV20-1 to TRBJ2-7, with TRBD2 identical over 8 bases. This CDR3 spans 14 amino acids. V lost 1 base, J lost 0 bases, and 2 bases stayed unmatched. Germline CDR1 and CDR2: DFQATT and SNEGSKA (reference sequence). This CDR3 reads CSARAGLASYEQYF. DNA of the CDR3: TGCAGTGCTAGAGCTGGACTAGCCTCCTACGAGCAGTACTTC.

V gene TRBV7-9 combines with J gene TRBJ2-3; a possible D gene is TRBD2 (6 bases). Germline CDR1 is SEHNR and CDR2 is FQNEAQ (reference sequence). Deletions cut 5 bases from V and 5 bases from J, with 11 bases between. The CDR3 spans 13 residues. In DNA, the CDR3 is TGTGCCAGCAGCACTCGGGAGTTAGATACGCAGTATTTT. The encoded protein is CASSTRELDTQYF.

The genes are TRBV2 and TRBJ1-6; 7 nucleotides line up with TRBD1. J was trimmed by 10 bases and V by 4 bases; bases with no gene match: 10. Per germline, CDR1 SNHLY and CDR2 FYNNEI. This CDR3 spans 15 amino acids. CDR3 sequence reads: CASSARATGLSPLHF. The CDR3 nucleotides read TGTGCCAGCAGTGCCCGTGCGACAGGGCTCTCACCCCTCCACTTT.

This chain connects TRBV5-1 to TRBJ2-7; no clear D. The CDR3 covers 15 residues. Germline V gene data show CDR1 as SGHRS and CDR2 as YFSETQ. Trimming removed 7 bases from V and 0 bases from J, with 17 bases in between. CDR3 region: CASSLGPENSYEQYF. The CDR3 nucleotides are TGCGCCAGCTCTCTCGGGCCGGAGAACTCCTACGAGCAGTACTTC.

The chain links TRBV9 to TRBJ2-5, with D tentatively TRBD2 (5 bases). CDR1 is SGDLS, CDR2 YYNGEE, per germline. With 8 bases removed from V and 5 bases from J, the gap between germline ends came to 22 bases. The CDR3 extends over 15 amino acids. The CDR3 protein is CARNSVETRGETQYF. CDR3 bases: TGTGCCAGAAATAGCGTAGAGACTCGTGGGGAGACCCAGTACTTC. Full variable domain (remainder filled in from reference TRBV9 and TRBJ2-5): DSGVTQTPKHLITATGQRVTLRCSPRSGDLSVYWYQQSLDQGLQFLIQYYNGEERAKGNILERFSAQQFPDLHSELNLSSLELGDSALYFCARNSVETRGETQYFGPGTRLLVL.

The rearrangement uses TRBV5-6 and TRBJ2-7, with D hard to call. This CDR3 region has 14 residues. Germline-derived CDR1 and CDR2 are SGHDT and YYEEEE. The V gene lost 2 bases and the J gene lost 1 base, with 10 bases spanning the gap. The CDR3 loop is CASSFRPWSYEQYF. CDR3 sequence (DNA): TGTGCCAGCAGCTTCCGTCCGTGGTCCTACGAGCAGTACTTC.

The J gene is TRBJ2-1, the V gene TRBV11-3; TRBD2 is a possible D gene (6 bases). The germline CDR1 and CDR2 sequences are SGHNT and YENEEA. V lost 5 bases and J 5 bases, leaving 22 bases between the germline ends. The CDR3 covers 17 residues. The CDR3 sequence is CASSRHPASGLDNEQFF. The CDR3 region has the DNA TGTGCCAGCAGCCGGCACCCGGCCAGCGGGCTTGACAATGAGCAGTTCTTC.

This sequence joins TRBV20-1 and TRBJ1-2, with a tentative D call TRBD1 (6 bases). Germline V gene sequence: CDR1 DFQATT, CDR2 SNEGSKA (reference sequence). The CDR3 covers 12 residues. The CDR3 DNA reads TGCAGCTACACAGGGCCCAACTATGGCTACACCTTC. Its translation: CSYTGPNYGYTF.

The chain uses TRBV4-3 and TRBJ2-5; D is undetermined. The CDR3 is 14 residues long. V was pared by 0 bases and J by 7 bases, with 12 bases between. The germline V gene encodes CDR1 LGHNA and CDR2 YSLEER. The CDR3 loop reads CASSQDPSGTTQYF. The CDR3, as DNA: TGCGCCAGCAGCCAAGATCCCTCAGGCACGACCCAGTACTTC.

Only a few counts were recorded for this clonotype. This chain joins TRBV13 and TRBJ2-3; 9 positions match TRBD1. Germline trimming cut 7 bases from V and 4 bases from J; bases unmatched to any gene: 6. The CDR3 runs to 14 residues. The germline gives CDR1 PRHDT, CDR2 FYEKMQ (reference sequence). CDR3 nucleotide sequence: TGTGCCAGCAAGTCGGACAGGGGCCCAGATACGCAGTATTTT. This codes for CASKSDRGPDTQYF.

J is TRBJ1-3 and V is TRBV3-1; weak D call: TRBD1 (6 bases). The CDR3 extends over 13 amino acids. Germline CDR1 LGHDT, CDR2 YNNKEL (reference sequence). V was shortened by 6 bases and J by 4 bases, with 10 bases between the two germline ends. This chain's CDR3 is CASRKGEGNTIYF. CDR3 nucleotides: TGTGCCAGCAGGAAGGGGGAAGGAAACACCATATATTTT.

The J gene is TRBJ1-1, the V gene TRBV6-2 or TRBV6-3; D not certain. V lost 5 bases and J lost 1, with 11 bases in between. The CDR3 is 14 residues long. From germline, CDR1 is MNHEY and CDR2 SVGEGT. CDR3 amino acids: CASSPRLSNTEAFF. In nucleotides, the CDR3 is TGTGCCAGCAGTCCCAGGCTCTCGAACACTGAAGCTTTCTTT.

CDR3 in DNA: TGTGCCAGCAGCTTAGTACAGTACACCGGGGAGCTGTTTTTT. Encoded protein: CASSLVQYTGELFF. The chain recombines TRBV11-1 with TRBJ2-2; no clear D gene. This CDR3 comprises 14 residues. Germline V CDR1 and CDR2: SGHAT, FQDESV (reference sequence). The ends were cut back, 1 base at V and 3 bases at J, with 6 bases in the middle.

CDR3 sequence reads: CASSLALASYTQYF. The CDR3 nucleotides read TGCGCCAGCAGCTTGGCTCTAGCTTCTTATACGCAGTATTTT. This chain joins TRBV5-1 and TRBJ2-3; tentative D call: TRBD2 (5 bases). CDR1 and CDR2 from the germline V gene are SGHRS and YFSETQ. This CDR3 spans 14 amino acids. The ends were cut back, 0 bases at V and 7 bases at J, with 12 bases in the middle.

There are a few counts of this clonotype. The rearrangement uses TRBV2 and TRBJ2-2; TRBD2 is a possible D gene (6 bases). This CDR3 has 13 residues. The germline V gene encodes CDR1 SNHLY and CDR2 FYNNEI. The V end lost 8 bases, the J end lost 6 bases, and 13 bases lay between the germline ends. The CDR3 bases are TGTGCCAGCCGCTCGGAGGGTCCCGGGGAGCTGTTTTTT. Translated: CASRSEGPGELFF.

The chain has TRBV28 and TRBJ1-2, with 8 bases lining up with TRBD1. Looked up from germline, CDR1 is MDHEN and CDR2 is SYDVKM. With 4 bases clipped from V and 4 bases from J, the junction kept 2 bases outside the gene matches. The CDR3 extends over 13 amino acids. The CDR3 DNA follows: TGTGCCAGCAGTTCAGACAGGGGCTATGGCTACACCTTC. This codes for CASSSDRGYGYTF.

The chain combines TRBV7-3 with TRBJ2-5, with a tentative D call TRBD2 (6 bases). CDR3 length: 16 residues. The V end was cut by 5 bases, the J end by 2 bases, with 18 bases between. CDR1 is SGHTA and CDR2 is FQGTGA in the germline V gene. CDR3 bases: TGTGCCAGCAGCCCCGGGCTAGCGCCTTCGCAAGAGACCCAGTACTTC. This gives the protein CASSPGLAPSQETQYF.

This chain links TRBV11-3 with TRBJ2-2; tentatively, D is TRBD1 (5 bases). Trimming cost V 1 base and J 2 bases, with 11 bases left between them. The length of the CDR3 is 16 residues. Per the germline V gene, CDR1 is SGHNT and CDR2 is YENEEA. CDR3 sequence (DNA): TGTGCCAGCAGCTTAGGGGCAGGGCATAACACCGGGGAGCTGTTTTTT. It yields the protein CASSLGAGHNTGELFF.

The CDR3: CSVEEGSGDNEQFF. The CDR3 DNA reads as TGCAGCGTTGAAGAAGGTAGCGGTGACAATGAGCAGTTCTTC. V and J are TRBV29-1 and TRBJ2-1, with D perhaps matching TRBD2 (6 bases). Germline values: CDR1 SQVTM, CDR2 ANQGSEA. The CDR3 length is 14 residues. V was cut by 0 bases and J by 5 bases, with 11 bases left in between.

The chain employs TRBV23-1 and TRBJ2-5; D is undetermined. TRBV23-1 is designated an ORF whose function remains uncertain. This CDR3 comprises 14 residues. V lost 4 bases and J 1 base, leaving 10 bases between the germline ends. The DNA of the CDR3 is TGCGCCAGCAGTCGACGTGAGCTCCAAGAGACCCAGTACTTC. Translating it yields CASSRRELQETQYF.

This rearrangement joins TRBV29-1 to TRBJ2-2; 9 bases line up with TRBD1. The V gene end was trimmed by 7 bases and the J gene end by 5 bases; junction bases not matched to a gene: 8. The CDR3 is 14 amino acids. Germline values: CDR1 SQVTM, CDR2 ANQGSEA. CDR3 loop: CSAGQGSRTGELFF. In nucleotides, the CDR3 is TGCAGCGCCGGACAGGGGTCTAGGACCGGGGAGCTGTTTTTT.

The chain recombines TRBV4-2 with TRBJ1-2; D is uncertain. Trimming removed 2 bases at V and 6 bases at J, with 4 bases between. The V gene's germline CDR1 is LGHNA and CDR2 YNFKEQ. This CDR3 has 11 amino acids. CDR3 amino acids: CASSQSNGYTF. CDR3 DNA: TGTGCCAGCAGCCAATCCAATGGCTACACCTTC.

The rearrangement uses TRBV11-1 and TRBJ2-3; 7 nucleotides align to TRBD2. The V gene's germline CDR1 is SGHAT and CDR2 FQDESV (reference sequence). CDR3 length: 16 amino acids. V shed 2 bases, J shed 0 bases, and the junction held 5 bases outside the gene matches. CDR3 residues: CASSLQAGPSTDTQYF. Here the CDR3 DNA reads TGTGCCAGCAGCTTACAAGCGGGGCCTAGCACAGATACGCAGTATTTT. Variable domain in full (rest from reference TRBV11-1 and TRBJ2-3): EAEVAQSPRYKITEKSQAVAFWCDPISGHATLYWYRQILGQGPELLVQFQDESVVDDSQLPKDRFSAERLKGVDSTLKIQPAELGDSAMYLCASSLQAGPSTDTQYFGPGTRLTVL.

The rearrangement joins TRBV19 to TRBJ2-1; D tentatively reads TRBD1 or TRBD2 (5 bases each). Looked up from germline, CDR1 is LNHDA and CDR2 is SQIVND (reference sequence). The V gene lost 5 bases and the J gene lost 0 bases, with 11 bases spanning the gap. The CDR3 runs 15 residues. The CDR3: CASSAARGSYNEQFF. The CDR3 bases are TGTGCCAGTAGTGCCGCGAGGGGCTCCTACAATGAGCAGTTCTTC. Combining the CDR3 with reference TRBV19 and TRBJ2-1 gives the whole variable domain DGGITQSPKYLFRKEGQNVTLSCEQNLNHDAMYWYRQDPGQGLRLIYYSQIVNDFQKGDIAEGYSVSREKKESFPLTVTSAQKNPTAFYLCASSAARGSYNEQFFGPGTRLTVL.

V gene TRBV14 combines with J gene TRBJ2-7, with D hard to call. CDR1 is SGHDN, CDR2 FVKESK, per germline. V shed 1 base and J shed 1 base, with 8 bases lying between them. The CDR3 consists of 14 residues. This CDR3 is CASSQVSRSYEQYF. Written as DNA, the CDR3 is TGTGCCAGCAGCCAAGTATCGAGATCCTACGAGCAGTACTTC.

The chain combines TRBV10-3 with TRBJ2-3, with TRBD2 identical over 13 bases. The CDR3 has 17 amino acids. Trimming took 5 bases from V and 0 from J; bases not matched to a gene: 5. Germline CDR1 and CDR2: ENHRY and SYGVKD. CDR3: CAISQLAGGLSTDTQYF. The CDR3 bases are TGTGCCATCAGTCAACTAGCGGGGGGGCTCAGCACAGATACGCAGTATTTT.

The chain joins TRBV29-1 to TRBJ2-7; a weak D match, TRBD1 (6 bases). The V end lost 0 bases, the J end lost 1 base, and 16 bases lay between the germline ends. The CDR3 length is 16 residues. Germline V gives CDR1 SQVTM, CDR2 ANQGSEA. This CDR3 is CSVEDRWQGRSYEQYF. The DNA of the CDR3 is TGCAGCGTTGAAGATAGATGGCAGGGGAGATCCTACGAGCAGTACTTC.

V usage is TRBV29-1 and J usage is TRBJ2-1; D call uncertain. Germline CDR1 SQVTM, CDR2 ANQGSEA. Trimming took 8 bases from V and 1 from J, leaving 15 bases between them. This CDR3 has 14 residues. CDR3 DNA sequence: TGCAGCTTTGGGGTCCCGCCTTCCTACAATGAGCAGTTCTTC. This gives the protein CSFGVPPSYNEQFF.

The chain links TRBV13 to TRBJ2-6; 8 nucleotides agree with TRBD2. This CDR3 has 16 residues. Trimming removed 5 bases from V and 2 bases from J; junction bases left unmatched: 5. Germline V gene sequence: CDR1 PRHDT, CDR2 FYEKMQ (reference sequence). The CDR3 region is CASSNGLATGANVLTF. The CDR3 DNA sequence: TGTGCCAGCAGCAACGGACTAGCCACTGGGGCCAACGTCCTGACTTTC.

This clonotype appeared a single time. V and J are TRBV15 and TRBJ2-3; no reliable D call. This CDR3 region has 12 residues. V lost 4 bases and J lost 2, with 4 bases in between. Per the germline V gene, CDR1 is LNHNV and CDR2 is YYDKDF (reference sequence). The DNA for the CDR3 is TGTGCCACCAGCAAGATCACAGATACGCAGTATTTT. Translation gives CATSKITDTQYF.